This entry lists 22 T cell receptor beta chains sequenced from one sample in a study of blood T cells in healthy people across ages (dated by TCRdb to the mid-2010s). Libraries were constructed by 5' RACE. This sample was sequenced with an Illumina HiSeq 2500. A second PCR of roughly 6 to 11 cycles was run with a J-beta primer mix and a sample-barcoded 5' primer. The raw public reads went through TCRdb reprocessing: fastp at Q25, MiXCR clone calling, in-frame beta chains kept. Here each entry gathers all rows of one CDR3 protein and keeps the most common genes and DNA. Across this sample there are about 1.8 million distinct CDR3 sequences, with less than 50% seen only once. Of the sample, about 2.1% falls within the top ten clones. The sample comprised blood. The receptors derive from a woman between 40 and 50 years old in good health.

This rearrangement joins TRBV29-1 to TRBJ1-2; D is unresolved. V was cut by 1 base and J by 9 bases, with 12 bases left in between. From germline, CDR1 is SQVTM and CDR2 ANQGSEA. CDR3 length: 12 amino acids. CDR3 coding DNA: TGCAGCGTTGAAGGGGGTCGGGGTAGCTACACCTTC. This encodes CSVEGGRGSYTF.

The J gene is TRBJ1-2, the V gene TRBV7-2, with TRBD1 matching over 10 bases. The CDR3 is made up of 17 amino acids. The ends lost 4 bases at V and 4 bases at J; junction bases unmatched: 12. CDR1 is SGHTA and CDR2 is FQGNSA in the germline V gene. Here the CDR3 reads CASSWGEVGQGIYGYTF. Here the CDR3 DNA reads TGTGCCAGCAGCTGGGGAGAGGTGGGACAGGGGATCTATGGCTACACCTTC.

Points on this clonotype: The germline gene is not matched at one end of the junction; a read error may be the cause. The CDR3 sequence: CASGGASYNERFF. CDR3 sequence (DNA): TGCGCCAGCGGGGGGGCCAGTTACAATGAGCGGTTCTTC. The J gene is TRBJ2-1, the V gene TRBV5-1; D is possibly TRBD2 (7 bases). CDR3 length: 13 residues. The germline V gene has CDR1 SGHRS and CDR2 YFSETQ.

The chain employs TRBV29-1 and TRBJ2-1; a possible D gene is TRBD2 (6 bases). CDR3 length equals 15 residues. Trimming took off 2 bases at V and 1 base at J, with 12 bases between the two ends. Germline CDR1 is SQVTM and CDR2 is ANQGSEA. The CDR3 sequence is CSVEMPGVSYNEQFF. The CDR3 bases are TGCAGCGTTGAAATGCCGGGGGTTTCCTACAATGAGCAGTTCTTC.

A single count supports this clonotype. The V gene is TRBV27, the J gene TRBJ1-2; TRBD1 matches at 7 bases. Germline V gene sequence: CDR1 MNHEY, CDR2 SMNVEV (reference sequence). The V segment lost 5 bases and the J segment 8 bases; nucleotides outside the gene matches: 8. The CDR3 has 13 amino acids. The CDR3 protein is CASSPTQGSGYTF. The CDR3 DNA sequence: TGTGCCAGCAGTCCAACACAGGGGAGCGGCTACACCTTC.

The genes are TRBV27 and TRBJ2-4; D may be TRBD1 or TRBD2 (5 bases each). The DNA end is more similar to TRBJ2-7, so the J call may be wrong. The CDR3 loop spans 13 amino acids. Germline V gives CDR1 MNHEY, CDR2 SMNVEV (reference sequence). CDR3 region: CASSLIQRGEQYF. The CDR3 region has the DNA TGTGCCAGCAGTTTAATTCAGAGGGGCGAGCAGTACTTC.

This clonotype appeared a few times. V is TRBV3-1 and J is TRBJ2-3; D is uncertain. V lost 0 bases and J 3 bases, leaving 7 bases between the germline ends. Germline CDR1 is LGHDT and CDR2 is YNNKEL (reference sequence). CDR3 length equals 14 residues. DNA for the CDR3: TGTGCCAGCAGCCAAGACGCCAGAACAGATACGCAGTATTTT. Encoded protein: CASSQDARTDTQYF.

This clonotype was counted a single time. This chain connects TRBV7-3 to TRBJ1-1, with D perhaps TRBD1 (6 bases). Germline-derived CDR1 and CDR2 are SGHTA and FQGTGA. The CDR3 extends over 16 amino acids. V lost 4 bases and J 3 bases, leaving 18 bases between the germline ends. The CDR3 region has the DNA TGTGCCAGCAGCTCACGGGGGGGCGTAGGGGACACTGAAGCTTTCTTT. Its protein is CASSSRGGVGDTEAFF. Looking up the rest from reference TRBV7-3 and TRBJ1-1 gives the full variable domain: GAGVSQTPSNKVTEKGKYVELRCDPISGHTALYWYRQSLGQGPEFLIYFQGTGAADDSGLPNDRFFAVRPEGSVSTLKIQRTERGDSAVYLCASSSRGGVGDTEAFFGQGTRLTVV.

The CDR3 region has the DNA TGCAGTGCTAGAGTTTCGGGGTGGGGCACAGATACGCAGTATTTT. Translating gives CSARVSGWGTDTQYF. The rearrangement uses TRBV20-1 and TRBJ2-3; possibly TRBD2 for D (5 bases). Between the trimmed V and J ends, which lost 1 base and 1 base, there was a span of 12 bases. In germline, CDR1 is DFQATT, CDR2 SNEGSKA (reference sequence). The CDR3 spans 15 residues.

The chain links TRBV27 to TRBJ2-7, with D perhaps matching TRBD2 (7 bases). Germline V lookup: CDR1 MNHEY, CDR2 SMNVEV (reference sequence). Trimming removed 5 bases from V and 4 bases from J, with 15 bases in between. The CDR3 has 14 residues. CDR3 loop: CASSTTRGGYEQYF. CDR3 sequence (DNA): TGTGCCAGCAGTACAACTAGGGGGGGATACGAGCAGTACTTC.

This clonotype was detected a few times. A read error may explain this, as a much larger clone is one base away. The chain employs TRBV7-2 and TRBJ2-7, with 7 bases fitting TRBD1. Germline V lookup: CDR1 SGHTA, CDR2 FQGNSA. The CDR3 extends over 13 amino acids. Trimming removed 4 bases from V and 3 bases from J; junction bases left unmatched: 3. Here the CDR3 reads CASSSGQRYEQYF. In DNA, the CDR3 is TGTGCCAGCAGCTCGGGACAGCGCTACGAGCAGTACTTC.

The chain links TRBV6-6 to TRBJ2-1, with no clear D. The V gene lost 7 bases and the J gene lost 2 bases, with 15 bases spanning the gap. Germline assignment: CDR1 MNHNY and CDR2 SVGAGI (reference sequence). The CDR3 spans 15 residues. The CDR3 bases are TGTGCCAGCAAAGTAAAGCCCGACGCCTACAATGAGCAGTTCTTC. Translation: CASKVKPDAYNEQFF.

This rearrangement joins TRBV6-1 to TRBJ2-7, with 7 nucleotides matching TRBD2. This CDR3 comprises 13 residues. Trimming removed 9 bases from V and 3 bases from J; junction bases left unmatched: 8. Per the germline V gene, CDR1 is MNHNS and CDR2 is SASEGT. CDR3 DNA: TGTGCCAGTGTAGGACTAGGGAGCTACGAGCAGTACTTC. Protein sequence: CASVGLGSYEQYF.

A few counts support this clonotype. V gene TRBV7-2 combines with J gene TRBJ2-1; D uncertain. CDR1 is SGHTA, CDR2 FQGNSA, per germline. Trimming left V 6 bases short and J 6 bases short, with 12 bases between. This CDR3 comprises 13 residues. CDR3 region: CASSLHGLNEQFF. CDR3 sequence (DNA): TGTGCCAGCAGTTTGCACGGCCTCAATGAGCAGTTCTTC.

This clonotype came up a few times. The V and J genes are TRBV7-3 and TRBJ2-6; 11 bases align to TRBD2. This CDR3 region has 18 residues. The junction had 6 bases not matched to a gene; V was cut back by 5 bases and J by 0 bases. The germline V gene has CDR1 SGHTA and CDR2 FQGTGA. The CDR3 spells CASSPKLAGDSGANVLTF. The CDR3 DNA follows: TGTGCCAGCAGCCCTAAACTAGCGGGGGACTCTGGGGCCAACGTCCTGACTTTC.

This clonotype was picked up a small number of times. This chain connects TRBV29-1 to TRBJ1-2, with 8 bases aligning to TRBD1. Trimming at V came to 6 bases and at J to 4 bases, leaving 7 bases not matched to a gene. Germline lookup yields CDR1 SQVTM and CDR2 ANQGSEA. The CDR3 has 13 residues. For the CDR3, the DNA is TGCAGCGTGGCAGGGGGCGTTGGCTATGGCTACACCTTC. It yields the protein CSVAGGVGYGYTF.

The rearrangement uses TRBV12-3 or TRBV12-4 and TRBJ2-5, with 8 bases matching TRBD1. The length of the CDR3 is 17 residues. V lost 5 bases and J lost 1; bases outside the gene matches: 12. The CDR3, as DNA: TGTGCCAGCAGTCCATCCTCCGGGACAGGTATCCAAGAGACCCAGTACTTC. Encoded protein: CASSPSSGTGIQETQYF.

There are a few counts of this clonotype. The chain carries TRBV5-1 and TRBJ2-7; the D gene is possibly TRBD2 (6 bases). Germline V CDR1 and CDR2: SGHRS, YFSETQ. V lost 0 bases and J lost 1, with 14 bases in between. The CDR3 extends over 16 amino acids. The CDR3 region is CASSLAGRRNSYEQYF. The CDR3 DNA reads TGCGCCAGCAGCTTGGCGGGGAGGCGCAATTCCTACGAGCAGTACTTC.

The gene calls are TRBV4-3 and TRBJ2-2; 7 nucleotides agree with TRBD1. The germline V gene has CDR1 LGHNA and CDR2 YSLEER. The trim removed 7 bases at V and 6 bases at J, leaving 11 bases unmatched. CDR3 length: 15 residues. The CDR3 loop is CASNHLKTGPGELFF. In DNA, the CDR3 is TGCGCCAGCAACCATCTAAAGACAGGGCCCGGGGAGCTGTTTTTT.

The rearrangement uses TRBV6-2 or TRBV6-3 and TRBJ2-7; no definite D call. Germline V gene lookup returns CDR1 MNHEY and CDR2 SVGEGT. The CDR3 covers 16 residues. The ends were cut back, 0 bases at V and 5 bases at J, with 17 bases in the middle. Written as DNA, the CDR3 is TGTGCCAGCAGTTACTCCCCGTCACGCTATTCCCACGAGCAGTACTTC. Translation gives CASSYSPSRYSHEQYF.

The V and J genes are TRBV4-3 and TRBJ1-6; D unclear. CDR3 length: 13 amino acids. The V and J ends lost 0 bases and 10 bases respectively, with 7 bases between them. The germline CDR1 and CDR2 sequences are LGHNA and YSLEER. CDR3 nucleotide sequence: TGCGCCAGCAGCCAAGATTTAAGATCACCCCTCCACTTT. Translating it yields CASSQDLRSPLHF.

The gene calls are TRBV29-1 and TRBJ1-2; 8 nucleotides line up with TRBD1. Per the germline V gene, CDR1 is SQVTM and CDR2 is ANQGSEA. V lost 3 bases, J lost 8 bases, and 11 bases stayed unmatched. The CDR3 sequence is 14 residues long. CDR3 nucleotides: TGCAGCGTTGACCACCAGGGGGCCTTTAGCGGCTACACCTTC. Translated, it gives CSVDHQGAFSGYTF.